These 29 T cell receptor beta chains were all obtained from the same sample, sequenced in a study of human T cells and chemical hapten exposure. As to time point: patch test 2, 6 weeks after DPC sensitization. Treatment reported: therapeutic diphenylcyclopropenone sensitization with weekly scalp DPC. Each CDR3 protein gets one entry after TCRdb re-called the RACE reads with MiXCR. The sample yields approximately 90,000 distinct CDR3 sequences, about 10% seen once. The sequenced sample was whole blood, obtained in connection with sensitization to the hapten diphenylcyclopropenone (DPC). The receptors derive from a man in his forties with alopecia areata. Some clones in this sample may be carry-over from other donors' samples.

The rearrangement joins TRBV6-6 to TRBJ1-1; D gene uncertain. The CDR3 has 11 residues. Germline CDR1 reads MNHNY; CDR2 reads SVGAGI (reference sequence). The V end lost 7 bases, the J end lost 3 bases, and 6 bases lay between the germline ends. CDR3 loop: CASMRDTEAFF. In nucleotides, the CDR3 is TGTGCCAGCATGAGGGACACTGAAGCTTTCTTT.

The chain has TRBV7-9 and TRBJ2-5, with unresolved D. Between the trimmed V and J ends, which lost 6 bases and 5 bases, there was a span of 10 bases. Germline V CDR1 and CDR2: SEHNR, FQNEAQ (reference sequence). The CDR3 is made up of 12 amino acids. CDR3 DNA: TGTGCCAGCAGGATAGAATGGGAGACCCAGTACTTC. Its translation is CASRIEWETQYF.

This clonotype was observed a handful of times. The chain joins TRBV20-1 to TRBJ2-3; tentatively, D is TRBD2 (6 bases). V lost 6 bases to trimming and J lost 1 base, with 14 bases between them. CDR1 DFQATT and CDR2 SNEGSKA come from the germline V gene (reference sequence). The length of the CDR3 is 14 residues. CDR3 residues: CSAVDWGGTDTQYF. The CDR3 DNA is TGCAGTGCCGTGGACTGGGGGGGCACAGATACGCAGTATTTT.

This clonotype has at least ten counts. The chain is built from TRBV5-8 and TRBJ1-4; D might be TRBD1 (5 bases). This CDR3 spans 18 amino acids. V dropped 1 base and J dropped 2 bases, with 18 bases sitting between them. CDR1 and CDR2 from the germline V gene are SGHTS and YDEGEE. The CDR3 sequence: CASSLKRGTLRTNEKLFF. The CDR3 DNA reads TGTGCCAGCAGCTTGAAAAGGGGAACCCTAAGGACTAATGAAAAACTGTTTTTT.

This clonotype was detected a few times. The chain employs TRBV19 and TRBJ2-5; D remains ambiguous. Trimming took off 1 base at V and 2 bases at J, with 14 bases between the two ends. The CDR3 runs 16 residues. The V gene's germline CDR1 is LNHDA and CDR2 SQIVND (reference sequence). CDR3 sequence reads: CASSIGALAVQETQYF. For the CDR3, the DNA is TGTGCCAGTAGTATAGGGGCCTTGGCGGTGCAAGAGACCCAGTACTTC.

This clonotype was detected only a few times. The V gene is TRBV7-9, the J gene TRBJ2-3; D possibly corresponds to TRBD2 (6 bases). The germline V gene has CDR1 SEHNR and CDR2 FQNEAQ (reference sequence). The CDR3 is 15 amino acids. V lost 1 base to trimming and J lost 2 bases, with 10 bases between them. The CDR3: CASSLDLANTDTQYF. For the CDR3, the DNA is TGTGCCAGCAGCTTAGATCTAGCGAACACAGATACGCAGTATTTT. Using reference TRBV7-9 and TRBJ2-3 for the parts outside the CDR3, the full variable domain is DTGVSQNPRHKITKRGQNVTFRCDPISEHNRLYWYRQTLGQGPEFLTYFQNEAQLEKSRLLSDRFSAERPKGSFSTLEIQRTEQGDSAMYLCASSLDLANTDTQYFGPGTRLTVL.

In this sample, this clonotype turned up a few times. This chain joins TRBV7-6 and TRBJ2-7; 10 bases match TRBD1. Germline values: CDR1 SGHVS, CDR2 FNYEAQ. The CDR3 loop spans 15 amino acids. Losses at the gene ends were 5 bases for V and 9 bases for J; bases not matched to a gene: 13. As DNA, the CDR3 is TGTGCCAGCAGCCCTTCGGGACAGGGGCCTGAGGGGCAGTACTTC. Its protein is CASSPSGQGPEGQYF.

The chain has TRBV6-6 and TRBJ2-3; TRBD2 matches 13 bases. There are 17 residues in the CDR3. Losses at the gene ends were 5 bases for V and 3 bases for J; bases not matched to a gene: 8. Germline loops: CDR1 MNHNY, CDR2 SVGAGI (reference sequence). Here the CDR3 DNA reads TGTGCCAGCAGTGGACTAGCGGGAGATAATCGGACAGATACGCAGTATTTT. It encodes CASSGLAGDNRTDTQYF.

The J gene is TRBJ1-5, the V gene TRBV6-2 or TRBV6-3; 9 bases fit TRBD1. Germline CDR1 reads MNHEY; CDR2 reads SVGEGT. The CDR3 runs 16 residues. With V trimmed by 5 bases and J by 1 base, 6 bases remained unmatched. CDR3 nucleotides: TGTGCCAGCAGTGCAAACAGGGGGCAGAGCAATCAGCCCCAGCATTTT. This translates into CASSANRGQSNQPQHF.

This clonotype occurred a few times. The V gene is TRBV3-1, the J gene TRBJ2-7; D call uncertain. Looked up from germline, CDR1 is LGHDT and CDR2 is YNNKEL (reference sequence). V was cut by 0 bases and J by 4 bases, with 7 bases left in between. There are 13 residues in the CDR3. DNA for the CDR3: TGTGCCAGCAGCCAAGATGTCAGGTACGAGCAGTACTTC. Encoded protein: CASSQDVRYEQYF.

V is TRBV23-1 and J is TRBJ2-3; D is perhaps TRBD1 (5 bases). TRBV23-1 is classed as an ORF, of uncertain function. This CDR3 has 16 amino acids. V was trimmed by 3 bases and J by 0 bases, leaving 13 bases between them. As DNA, the CDR3 is TGCGCCAGCAGTCAGACGGACACTTCTAGCACAGATACGCAGTATTTT. Translating gives CASSQTDTSSTDTQYF.

This clonotype was observed a few times. CDR3 DNA: TGTGCCATTGGGACTAGCGGCACAGATACGCAGTATTTT. It encodes CAIGTSGTDTQYF. The chain combines TRBV19 with TRBJ2-3, with 10 bases lining up with TRBD2. The germline gives CDR1 LNHDA, CDR2 SQIVND (reference sequence). The CDR3 totals 13 residues. Germline trimming cut 10 bases from V and 1 base from J; bases unmatched to any gene: 2. Based on the CDR3 plus reference TRBV19 and TRBJ2-3, the full variable domain is DGGITQSPKYLFRKEGQNVTLSCEQNLNHDAMYWYRQDPGQGLRLIYYSQIVNDFQKGDIAEGYSVSREKKESFPLTVTSAQKNPTAFYLCAIGTSGTDTQYFGPGTRLTVL.

This clonotype was recorded a few times. The chain joins TRBV12-3 or TRBV12-4 to TRBJ2-3; D is possibly TRBD1 (6 bases). This CDR3 is 13 amino acids long. Trimming cost V 11 bases and J 2 bases, with 14 bases left between them. CDR3 coding DNA: TGTGCCTGCCGCACAGGGAACACAGATACGCAGTATTTT. This translates into CACRTGNTDTQYF.

The chain combines TRBV7-3 with TRBJ2-7, with D maybe TRBD1 (6 bases). The CDR3 runs 14 residues. V was clipped by 3 bases and J by 0 bases, with 9 bases between them. Germline V gene lookup returns CDR1 SGHTA and CDR2 FQGTGA. The CDR3 here is CASSLGALSYEQYV. The CDR3 coding sequence is TGTGCCAGCAGCTTGGGGGCCCTCTCCTACGAGCAGTACGTC.

The V and J genes are TRBV7-2 and TRBJ2-5; 8 nucleotides align to TRBD2. Looked up from germline, CDR1 is SGHTA and CDR2 is FQGNSA. V shed 1 base and J 4 bases; nucleotides not matched to a gene: 14. The length of the CDR3 is 18 residues. The CDR3 DNA is TGTGCCAGCAGCTTAGGTCGAGGAGCGGGAGCCCCCCGAGAGACCCAGTACTTC. As protein: CASSLGRGAGAPRETQYF.

The gene calls are TRBV29-1 and TRBJ1-2, with 10 bases aligning to TRBD1. After removal of 4 bases from V and 8 bases from J, the junction contained 7 bases not matched to a gene. This CDR3 comprises 13 residues. CDR1 SQVTM and CDR2 ANQGSEA come from the germline V gene. The CDR3: CSVVMGQGSGYTF. DNA for the CDR3: TGCAGCGTTGTTATGGGACAGGGGAGCGGCTACACCTTC.

In its sample, this clonotype was seen a few times. The chain couples TRBV7-2 to TRBJ1-6; D call uncertain. The V end lost 0 bases, the J end lost 6 bases, and 9 bases lay between the germline ends. Germline V gene lookup returns CDR1 SGHTA and CDR2 FQGNSA. CDR3 length: 15 amino acids. The CDR3, as DNA: TGTGCCAGCAGCTTAGCTCCGGAGCCTAATTCACCCCTCCACTTT. Residues: CASSLAPEPNSPLHF.

The genes are TRBV29-1 and TRBJ2-5; the match to TRBD2 covers 12 bases. CDR3 length equals 15 residues. CDR1 is SQVTM, CDR2 ANQGSEA, per germline. After removal of 6 bases from V and 1 base from J, the junction contained 6 bases not matched to a gene. The CDR3 sequence: CSVLGLAGFQETQYF. CDR3 DNA: TGCAGCGTCCTAGGACTAGCGGGGTTCCAAGAGACCCAGTACTTC.

The chain couples TRBV7-8 to TRBJ1-5, with 7 bases lining up with TRBD1. V gave up 4 bases and J gave up 0 bases; unmatched junction bases: 12. Germline CDR1 SGHVS, CDR2 FQNEAQ. The CDR3 is 18 residues long. CDR3 amino acids: CASSSSRQGEYSNQPQHF. The CDR3 nucleotides are TGTGCCAGCAGCTCGTCCAGACAGGGAGAATATAGCAATCAGCCCCAGCATTTT.

The chain couples TRBV20-1 to TRBJ2-3, with a weak D call TRBD2 (6 bases). Germline V gene lookup returns CDR1 DFQATT and CDR2 SNEGSKA (reference sequence). The CDR3 is made up of 13 amino acids. Trimming took off 3 bases at V and 2 bases at J, with 9 bases between the two ends. The CDR3 loop is CSARASATDTQYF. The CDR3 DNA sequence: TGCAGTGCTAGGGCTAGCGCCACAGATACGCAGTATTTT.

This chain joins TRBV20-1 and TRBJ2-3; D is possibly TRBD1 or TRBD2 (5 bases each). Germline V gene data show CDR1 as DFQATT and CDR2 as SNEGSKA (reference sequence). With 6 bases removed from V and 7 bases from J, the gap between germline ends came to 20 bases. This CDR3 spans 14 amino acids. CDR3 protein: CSAVLPGTANTQYF. DNA for the CDR3: TGCAGTGCCGTTTTGCCCGGGACGGCCAATACGCAGTATTTT.

This chain connects TRBV7-6 to TRBJ2-7, with TRBD1 identical over 7 bases. Germline-derived CDR1 and CDR2 are SGHVS and FNYEAQ. The CDR3 has 15 amino acids. V was pared by 1 base and J by 5 bases, with 8 bases of the junction left unmatched. The CDR3 DNA sequence: TGTGCCAGCAGCTTAGGACAGGGAGACCGCGACGAGCAGTACGTC. Protein product: CASSLGQGDRDEQYV.

CDR3 in amino acids: CASSYPTSGSNDEQFF. The CDR3 DNA reads TGTGCCAGCAGTTACCCGACTAGCGGGAGTAACGATGAGCAGTTCTTC. The gene calls are TRBV6-2 or TRBV6-3 and TRBJ2-1, with TRBD2 matching over 12 bases. V trimming: 2 bases; J trimming: 8 bases; junction bases outside the gene matches: 7. This CDR3 comprises 16 residues. From germline, CDR1 is MNHEY and CDR2 SVGEGT.

At least ten counts were recorded for this clonotype. The rearrangement uses TRBV20-1 and TRBJ1-5; 11 bases line up with TRBD1. Trimming took 1 base from V and 7 from J; bases not matched to a gene: 9. The CDR3 contains 16 residues. Germline CDR1 and CDR2: DFQATT and SNEGSKA (reference sequence). The CDR3 is CSARADRGRNKQPQHF. The CDR3, as DNA: TGCAGTGCTAGAGCGGACAGGGGGCGCAATAAACAGCCCCAGCATTTT.

This chain links TRBV4-3 with TRBJ2-3; possibly TRBD1 for D (5 bases). V was cut by 1 base and J by 4 bases, with 12 bases left in between. This CDR3 has 15 amino acids. From germline, CDR1 is LGHNA and CDR2 YSLEER. The CDR3 protein is CASSQVGQGPDTQYF. CDR3 nucleotide sequence: TGCGCCAGCAGCCAAGTAGGGCAGGGCCCAGATACGCAGTATTTT.

The V and J genes are TRBV27 and TRBJ2-7, with unresolved D. With 3 bases removed from V and 4 bases from J, the gap between germline ends came to 10 bases. The CDR3 runs 13 residues. Germline V lookup: CDR1 MNHEY, CDR2 SMNVEV (reference sequence). The CDR3 region is CASSFSLGYEQYF. The CDR3 nucleotides read TGTGCCAGCAGTTTTTCCTTGGGTTACGAGCAGTACTTC.

This clonotype was picked up a small number of times. V is TRBV28 and J is TRBJ2-1; 16 bases match TRBD2. V dropped 0 bases and J dropped 5; count of bases not matched to a gene: 4. Germline loops: CDR1 MDHEN, CDR2 SYDVKM. This CDR3 is 18 amino acids long. The CDR3 reads CASSLWSGLAGGHNEQFF. The CDR3 DNA reads as TGTGCCAGCAGTTTATGGTCGGGACTAGCGGGAGGGCACAATGAGCAGTTCTTC.

This clonotype was found a few times. The chain joins TRBV7-8 to TRBJ1-5; D is unresolved. CDR3 length: 14 amino acids. CDR1 and CDR2 (germline): SGHVS, FQNEAQ. V lost 4 bases to trimming and J lost 3 bases, with 10 bases between them. CDR3 DNA: TGTGCCAGCAGCTCTGACATTTACAATCAGCCCCAGCATTTT. Translated: CASSSDIYNQPQHF.

This clonotype appeared a single time. This clone may be a read error of a much larger clone one base away. V gene TRBV6-5 combines with J gene TRBJ1-6; D gene uncertain. The V end was cut by 6 bases, the J end by 4 bases, with 22 bases between. The CDR3 covers 18 residues. Germline-derived CDR1 and CDR2 are MNHEY and SVGAGI. CDR3 nucleotide sequence: TGTGCCAGCAGCCCGTTGGGGTCCGGCTTGAGGTATAATTCACCCCTCCACTTT. The encoded protein is CASSPLGSGLRYNSPLHF.